This T cell receptor beta chain was sequenced in a study of long-term antiretroviral therapy in people with HIV. Held in samples before DNA extraction were 1-10 million cryopreserved PBMC. Version v3.0 of the immunoSEQ assay was performed at survey level. TCRdb's table, derived via immunoSEQ multiplex PCR, lists solely in-frame clones and lacks some. In the table there are about 30,000 clones, around four fifths of which are singletons. Study findings and constraints: Before ART, certain clones expanded, and these dominated the repertoire at all time points. Upon ART, diversity increased but remained lower than transplant donor controls.

This CDR3 has 15 amino acids. J gave up 4 bases and V 4 bases, and 10 bases lay outside the gene matches. Germline values: CDR1 GTSNPN, CDR2 SVGIG (reference sequence). Details on this clone: The antigen is undetermined.

Sequencing used unsorted PBMCs, obtained 1.5 years before starting antiretroviral therapy. The source of this sequence is a man younger than 35 with HIV. The rearrangement links TRBV30 to TRBJ2-1; 7 bases map to TRBD2. The CDR3 protein is CAWKSSNGRYNEQFF. The CDR3 nucleotides read TGTGCCTGGAAGTCGTCCAACGGGAGGTACAATGAGCAGTTCTTC.